One sample yielded the 29 T cell receptor beta chains listed below, sequenced in a study of blood T cell repertoires in COVID-19. Clones were read by immunoSEQ multiplex PCR, and TCRdb kept only the in-frame ones, dropping some. The table includes more than 85,000 clones, 87% detected once. Material for sequencing was peripheral blood. These receptors originate from a human donor in a cohort sampled during active COVID-19.

V usage is TRBV5-1 and J usage is TRBJ2-2, with 8 bases that match TRBD1. The CDR3 length is 14 residues. Germline lookup yields CDR1 SGHRS and CDR2 YFSETQ. J lost 5 bases, V lost 4 bases, and 4 bases had no gene match. The CDR3 DNA reads as TGCGCCAGCAGCCCAGGGGGCCCGACCGGGGAGCTGTTTTTT. This codes for CASSPGGPTGELFF.

The rearrangement uses TRBV10-3 and TRBJ1-1; possible D gene TRBD1, 5 bases. This CDR3 contains 17 residues. Trimming took 0 bases from V and 1 from J, leaving 15 bases between them. The V gene's germline CDR1 is ENHRY and CDR2 SYGVKD. The CDR3 loop is CAISESTAIIPNTEAFF. The CDR3 DNA reads as TGTGCCATCAGTGAGTCGACAGCCATTATACCGAACACTGAAGCTTTCTTT.

The chain carries TRBV25-1 and TRBJ1-5, with 7 bases fitting TRBD1. V lost 3 bases, J lost 4 bases, and 3 bases stayed unmatched. The CDR3 consists of 14 residues. The germline V gene has CDR1 MGHDK and CDR2 SYGVNS. CDR3 amino acids: CASSETGLNQPQHF. The CDR3 DNA reads as TGTGCCAGCAGTGAGACAGGGTTGAATCAGCCCCAGCATTTT.

The V and J genes are TRBV10-2 and TRBJ2-3; D is possibly TRBD1 (5 bases). Trimming took 6 bases from V and 6 from J, leaving 25 bases between them. This CDR3 has 17 residues. The germline CDR1 and CDR2 sequences are WSHSY and SAAADI. The DNA of the CDR3 is TGCGCCAGCAGATTGGGGCACTCCGGTGACCAAGGGGATACGCAGTATTTT. It codes for CASRLGHSGDQGDTQYF.

The V and J genes are TRBV28 and TRBJ2-7; D might be TRBD2 (6 bases). The CDR3 is 15 residues long. Between the trimmed V and J ends, which lost 6 bases and 7 bases, there was a span of 22 bases. Germline-derived CDR1 and CDR2 are MDHEN and SYDVKM. DNA for the CDR3: TGTGCCAGCAGCCGGAGAGGGACTCTTCCTCGTGAGCAGTACTTC. The encoded protein is CASSRRGTLPREQYF.

The chain links TRBV7-9 to TRBJ2-5; tentatively, D is TRBD2 (5 bases). CDR1 SEHNR and CDR2 FQNEAQ come from the germline V gene (reference sequence). This CDR3 contains 14 residues. Trimming removed 5 bases at V and 5 bases at J, with 15 bases between. The CDR3 coding sequence is TGTGCCAGCAGCGACCTAGGGAGCATGGAGACCCAGTACTTC. Its protein is CASSDLGSMETQYF.

The gene calls are TRBV27 and TRBJ1-6; tentatively, D is TRBD1 (5 bases). The germline V and J ends were trimmed by 8 bases and 5 bases, with 13 bases remaining between them. Per the germline V gene, CDR1 is MNHEY and CDR2 is SMNVEV (reference sequence). The CDR3 extends over 14 amino acids. This chain's CDR3 is CASAYGQNNSPLHF. DNA of the CDR3: TGTGCCAGCGCTTACGGACAAAATAATTCACCCCTCCACTTT.

The V and J genes are TRBV6-4 and TRBJ2-3; TRBD2 might be the D (7 bases). V was pared by 6 bases and J by 4 bases, with 14 bases between. Germline-derived CDR1 and CDR2 are MRHNA and SNTAGT. The CDR3 runs to 14 residues. CDR3 in amino acids: CASSRGGGADTQYF. The DNA of the CDR3 is TGTGCCAGCAGCCGTGGGGGGGGCGCAGATACGCAGTATTTT.

This clone is judged medium-sized (0.01 to 0.1%). The genes are TRBV11-3 and TRBJ2-2; no clear D gene. The CDR3 is 13 residues long. Trimming stripped 3 bases from V and 7 bases from J, with 9 bases between. CDR1 and CDR2 (germline): SGHNT, YENEEA. The CDR3 sequence is CASSFLRNGELFF. CDR3 bases: TGTGCCAGCAGCTTTTTGCGGAACGGGGAGCTGTTTTTT.

This chain joins TRBV5-6 and TRBJ1-2; TRBD1 might be the D (5 bases). Trimming cost V 0 bases and J 9 bases, with 12 bases left between them. Germline V gene data show CDR1 as SGHDT and CDR2 as YYEEEE. This CDR3 has 13 amino acids. CDR3 DNA: TGTGCCAGCAGCTTGGCCGGGGGTCGGAGCTACACCTTC. Its translation: CASSLAGGRSYTF.

This clone turned up a few times. This rearrangement joins TRBV10-1 to TRBJ1-1; 9 bases line up with TRBD1. The CDR3 extends over 19 amino acids. Germline loops: CDR1 WNHNN, CDR2 SYGVQD (reference sequence). V shed 5 bases, J shed 3 bases, and the junction held 19 bases outside the gene matches. The CDR3 nucleotides are TGCGCCAGCAGTCTTTTGACATTAAACAGGGGGCGCAGGGACACTGAAGCTTTCTTT. It codes for CASSLLTLNRGRRDTEAFF.

This chain links TRBV10-3 with TRBJ1-2, with D unclear. This CDR3 is 13 amino acids long. Trimming pared 1 base from V and 4 bases from J, leaving 7 bases between. Germline V gene sequence: CDR1 ENHRY, CDR2 SYGVKD. CDR3 nucleotide sequence: TGTGCCATCAGTGAGTTGGGGAGCTATGGCTACACCTTC. Amino acids: CAISELGSYGYTF.

The rearrangement joins TRBV12-3 or TRBV12-4 to TRBJ1-3; the D gene is possibly TRBD1 (5 bases). This CDR3 is built from 13 residues. Trimming shortened V by 4 bases and J by 7 bases, and 11 bases separated the two germline ends. This CDR3 reads CASSSPGWNTIYF. The CDR3 nucleotides are TGTGCCAGCAGTTCTCCAGGGTGGAACACCATATATTTT.

This chain links TRBV19 with TRBJ1-1; 7 nucleotides align to TRBD1. Per germline, CDR1 LNHDA and CDR2 SQIVND (reference sequence). The CDR3 extends over 14 amino acids. Trimming took 1 base from V and 4 from J; bases not matched to a gene: 3. The DNA for the CDR3 is TGTGCCAGTAGTATAGGCTCAGGGGGCACTGAAGCTTTCTTT. This encodes CASSIGSGGTEAFF.

The chain is built from TRBV5-4 and TRBJ2-2; 10 bases fit TRBD1. After removal of 4 bases from V and 6 bases from J, the junction contained 6 bases not matched to a gene. The CDR3 runs to 15 residues. CDR1 is SGHNT, CDR2 YYREEE, per germline (reference sequence). The CDR3 sequence is CASSLGGQGSGELFF. Written as DNA, the CDR3 is TGTGCCAGCAGCCTGGGGGGACAGGGGTCCGGGGAGCTGTTTTTT.

The rearrangement links TRBV19 to TRBJ2-7; 8 nucleotides match TRBD2. CDR1 and CDR2 (germline): LNHDA, SQIVND (reference sequence). This CDR3 is 14 amino acids long. V trimming: 5 bases; J trimming: 6 bases; junction bases outside the gene matches: 9. This CDR3 is CASSPRTSFAEQYF. CDR3 coding DNA: TGTGCCAGTAGTCCCCGGACTAGCTTCGCCGAGCAGTACTTC.

CDR3 DNA sequence: TGTGCCAGCACCTCCGTGGGGACAGGGGAATACAATGAGCAGTTCTTC. Translating gives CASTSVGTGEYNEQFF. The chain carries TRBV28 and TRBJ2-1; 10 nucleotides align to TRBD1. This CDR3 is built from 16 residues. The germline gives CDR1 MDHEN, CDR2 SYDVKM. Trimming removed 7 bases from V and 4 bases from J; junction bases left unmatched: 10.

The CDR3: CASSQRGRGTEAFF. Here the CDR3 DNA reads TGTGCCAGCAGCCAGAGGGGGCGCGGGACTGAAGCTTTCTTT. J is TRBJ1-1 and V is TRBV3-1 (or the pseudogene TRBV3-2); TRBD1 matches 7 bases. This CDR3 is 14 amino acids long. Germline CDR1 LGHDT, CDR2 YNNKEL (reference sequence). V lost 3 bases and J lost 5; bases outside the gene matches: 6.

The chain employs TRBV19 and TRBJ2-3, with 7 bases fitting TRBD1. V lost 3 bases, J lost 3 bases, and 9 bases stayed unmatched. This CDR3 contains 16 residues. Germline V gene data show CDR1 as LNHDA and CDR2 as SQIVND (reference sequence). As DNA, the CDR3 is TGTGCCAGTAGTATCCAGACAGGGAGCAGAACAGATACGCAGTATTTT. The encoded protein is CASSIQTGSRTDTQYF.

This chain connects TRBV30 to TRBJ2-1; 7 bases are shared with TRBD2. This CDR3 is built from 15 residues. V lost 0 bases and J lost 12; bases outside the gene matches: 14. The germline CDR1 and CDR2 sequences are GTSNPN and SVGIG (reference sequence). The CDR3 nucleotides read TGTGCCTGGAGTGTAGGCGGGAGCAACCCCCGTGGGCAGTTCTTC. Its protein is CAWSVGGSNPRGQFF. Supplemented by reference TRBV30 and TRBJ2-1, the full variable domain reads SQTIHQWPATLVQPVGSPLSLECTVEGTSNPNLYWYRQAAGRGLQLLFYSVGIGQISSEVPQNLSASRPQDRQFILSSKKLLLSDSGFYLCAWSVGGSNPRGQFFGPGTRLTVL.

The V call is TRBV6-4, the J call TRBJ1-1; 10 bases align to TRBD1. Germline V lookup: CDR1 MRHNA, CDR2 SNTAGT. Trimming took 8 bases from V and 3 from J; bases not matched to a gene: 9. The CDR3 loop spans 15 amino acids. The CDR3 region is CASSTGTGDHTEAFF. Written as DNA, the CDR3 is TGTGCCAGCTCTACTGGGACAGGGGATCACACTGAAGCTTTCTTT.

The chain uses TRBV11-2 and TRBJ2-1; 7 nucleotides agree with TRBD2. The CDR3 consists of 15 residues. V was pared by 7 bases and J by 5 bases, with 11 bases of the junction left unmatched. CDR1 and CDR2 from the germline V gene are SGHAT and FQNNGV. In nucleotides, the CDR3 is TGTGCCAGCAACCCCAGCGGGACCGGGGACAATGAGCAGTTCTTC. This encodes CASNPSGTGDNEQFF.

The chain has TRBV3-1 (or the pseudogene TRBV3-2) and TRBJ1-1, with a possible D match to TRBD1 (5 bases). V lost 1 base to trimming and J lost 8 bases, with 17 bases between them. Germline-derived CDR1 and CDR2 are LGHDT and YNNKEL (reference sequence). The CDR3 has 15 residues. CDR3 nucleotide sequence: TGTGCCAGCAGCCAAGTGACGGGGGTGAGCCGGGAAGCTTTCTTT. Its protein product is CASSQVTGVSREAFF.

V and J are TRBV3-1 (or the pseudogene TRBV3-2) and TRBJ1-2; TRBD1 matches at 10 bases. From germline, CDR1 is LGHDT and CDR2 YNNKEL (reference sequence). The CDR3 is made up of 15 amino acids. The J segment lost 2 bases and the V segment lost 5 bases, leaving 5 bases of the junction unmatched. As DNA, the CDR3 is TGTGCCAGCAGCTTTTTGGGACAGGGGAACTATGGCTACACCTTC. Residues: CASSFLGQGNYGYTF.

The chain carries TRBV5-6 and TRBJ1-4; the match to TRBD1 covers 7 bases. This CDR3 contains 14 residues. V lost 3 bases, J lost 5 bases, and 4 bases stayed unmatched. Germline CDR1 and CDR2: SGHDT and YYEEEE. The DNA for the CDR3 is TGTGCCAGCAGCTGGACAGGCAGGAATGAAAAACTGTTTTTT. As protein: CASSWTGRNEKLFF.

V is TRBV27 and J is TRBJ2-2, with 8 bases lining up with TRBD1. In germline, CDR1 is MNHEY, CDR2 SMNVEV (reference sequence). Trimming cost V 6 bases and J 0 bases; bases outside gene matches: 9. CDR3 length: 17 amino acids. CDR3 sequence reads: CASRSRGLNSNTGELFF. In DNA, the CDR3 is TGTGCCAGCAGGTCCAGGGGGCTAAACTCGAACACCGGGGAGCTGTTTTTT.

The chain carries TRBV6-5 and TRBJ2-7; D perhaps matches TRBD2 (7 bases). The CDR3 runs to 16 residues. With 2 bases removed from V and 3 bases from J, the gap between germline ends came to 17 bases. CDR1 and CDR2 from the germline V gene are MNHEY and SVGAGI. CDR3 loop: CASSYTETSRGYEQYF. Here the CDR3 DNA reads TGTGCCAGCAGTTACACTGAGACTAGCAGGGGCTACGAGCAGTACTTC.

This rearrangement joins TRBV10-1 to TRBJ1-1; weak D call: TRBD1 (5 bases). V was cut by 6 bases and J by 4 bases, with 15 bases left in between. CDR1 is WNHNN and CDR2 is SYGVQD in the germline V gene (reference sequence). The CDR3 consists of 14 residues. The CDR3 nucleotides are TGCGCCAGCAGCGCAAGAGCGGGGGGCACTGAAGCTTTCTTT. It specifies CASSARAGGTEAFF.

The rearrangement links TRBV5-1 to TRBJ2-1; 9 bases agree with TRBD1. The germline V gene has CDR1 SGHRS and CDR2 YFSETQ. The CDR3 sequence is 16 residues long. The J segment lost 6 bases and the V segment lost 0 bases, leaving 7 bases of the junction unmatched. CDR3 protein: CASSLGSGQGFNEQFF. CDR3 coding DNA: TGCGCCAGCAGCTTGGGGTCGGGACAGGGATTCAATGAGCAGTTCTTC.